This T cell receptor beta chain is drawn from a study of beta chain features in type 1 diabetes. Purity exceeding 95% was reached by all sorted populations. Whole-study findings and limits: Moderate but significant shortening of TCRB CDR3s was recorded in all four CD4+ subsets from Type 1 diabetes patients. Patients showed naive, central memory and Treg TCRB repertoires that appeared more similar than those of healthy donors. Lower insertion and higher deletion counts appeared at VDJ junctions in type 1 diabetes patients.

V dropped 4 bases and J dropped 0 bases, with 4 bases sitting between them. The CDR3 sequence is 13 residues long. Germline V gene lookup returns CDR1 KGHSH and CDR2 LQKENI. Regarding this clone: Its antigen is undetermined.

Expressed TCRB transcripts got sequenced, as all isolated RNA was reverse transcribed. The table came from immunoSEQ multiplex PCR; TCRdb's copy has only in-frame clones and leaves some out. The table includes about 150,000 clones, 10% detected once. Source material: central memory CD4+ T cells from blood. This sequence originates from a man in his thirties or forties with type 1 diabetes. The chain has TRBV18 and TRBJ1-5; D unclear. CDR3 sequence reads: CASSLHSNQPQHF. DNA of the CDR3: TGTGCCAGCTCACTACATAGCAATCAGCCCCAGCATTTT. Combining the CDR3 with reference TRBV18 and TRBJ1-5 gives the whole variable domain NAGVMQNPRHLVRRRGQEARLRCSPMKGHSHVYWYRQLPEEGLKFMVYLQKENIIDESGMPKERFSAEFPKEGPSILRIQQVVRGDSAAYFCASSLHSNQPQHFGDGTRLSIL.